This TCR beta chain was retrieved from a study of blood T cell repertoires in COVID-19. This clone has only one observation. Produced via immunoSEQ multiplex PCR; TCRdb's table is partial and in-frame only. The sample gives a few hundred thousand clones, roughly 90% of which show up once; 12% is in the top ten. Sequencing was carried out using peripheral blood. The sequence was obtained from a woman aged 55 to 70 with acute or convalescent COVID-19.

The CDR3 DNA sequence: TGTGCCAGCAGTCTTGACAGGGTACACCAGCCCCAGCATTTT. Protein: CASSLDRVHQPQHF. V gene TRBV2 combines with J gene TRBJ1-5; 7 bases are a match to TRBD1. This CDR3 is built from 14 residues. V lost 5 bases to trimming and J lost 7 bases; unmatched junction nucleotides: 8. Germline CDR1 and CDR2: SNHLY and FYNNEI.